This paragraph reports one T cell receptor (beta chain). The data belong to a study of control samples from healthy donors and cancer patients. This table comes from immunoSEQ multiplex PCR, and its TCRdb copy is limited to in-frame clones, with some not included. The sample carries more than 95,000 clones, about 90% recorded once. The CDR3 loop spans 14 amino acids. Trimming cost V 5 bases and J 1 base, with 11 bases left between them. The germline V gene has CDR1 MNHEY and CDR2 SMNVEV (reference sequence). V is TRBV27 and J is TRBJ1-1; D is undetermined. Sequenced material: blood. The sequence was collected from a young man in good health. CDR3 nucleotides: TGTGCCAGCAGTCCTACAAACTCGAACACTGAAGCTTTCTTT. Protein: CASSPTNSNTEAFF.